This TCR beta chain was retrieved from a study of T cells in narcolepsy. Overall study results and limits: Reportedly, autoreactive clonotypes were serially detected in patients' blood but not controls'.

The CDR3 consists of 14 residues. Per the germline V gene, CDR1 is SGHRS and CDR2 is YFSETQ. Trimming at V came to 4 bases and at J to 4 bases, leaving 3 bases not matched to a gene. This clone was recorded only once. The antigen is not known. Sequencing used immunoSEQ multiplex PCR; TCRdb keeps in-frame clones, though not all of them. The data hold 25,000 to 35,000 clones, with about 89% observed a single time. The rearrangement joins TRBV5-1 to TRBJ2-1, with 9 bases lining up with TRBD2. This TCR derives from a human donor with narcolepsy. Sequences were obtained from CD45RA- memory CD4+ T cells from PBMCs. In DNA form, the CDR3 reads TGCGCCAGCAGCGAAGCGGGGGGTTACAATGAGCAGTTCTTC. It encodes CASSEAGGYNEQFF. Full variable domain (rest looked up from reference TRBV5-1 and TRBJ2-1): KAGVTQTPRYLIKTRGQQVTLSCSPISGHRSVSWYQQTPGQGLQFLFEYFSETQRNKGNFPGRFSGRQFSNSRSEMNVSTLELGDSALYLCASSEAGGYNEQFFGPGTRLTVL.